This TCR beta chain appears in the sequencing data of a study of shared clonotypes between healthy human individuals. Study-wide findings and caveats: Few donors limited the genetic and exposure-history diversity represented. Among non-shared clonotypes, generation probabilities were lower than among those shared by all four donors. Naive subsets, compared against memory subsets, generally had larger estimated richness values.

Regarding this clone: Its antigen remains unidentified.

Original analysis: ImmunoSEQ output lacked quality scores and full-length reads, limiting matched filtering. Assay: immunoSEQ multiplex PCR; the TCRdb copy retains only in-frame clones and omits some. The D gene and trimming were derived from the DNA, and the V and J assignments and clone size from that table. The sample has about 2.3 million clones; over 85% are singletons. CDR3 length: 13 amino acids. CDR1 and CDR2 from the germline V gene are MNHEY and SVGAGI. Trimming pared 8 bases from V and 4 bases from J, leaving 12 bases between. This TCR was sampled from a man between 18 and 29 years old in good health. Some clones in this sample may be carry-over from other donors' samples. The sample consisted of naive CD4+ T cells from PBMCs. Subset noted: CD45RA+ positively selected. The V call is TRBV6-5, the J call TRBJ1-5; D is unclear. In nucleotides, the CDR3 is TGTGCCAGCTCCCAAGGGCTGAATCAGCCCCAGCATTTT. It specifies CASSQGLNQPQHF.